This TCR beta chain was captured in a study of T cell responses to AZD1222 COVID-19 vaccine. Libraries were prepared by immunoSEQ multiplex PCR; TCRdb keeps only in-frame clonotypes and omits some of them. The sample yields more than 70,000 clones, around 84% seen once. The ends were cut back, 0 bases at V and 1 base at J, with 16 bases in the middle. Germline CDR1 and CDR2: LGHNA and YSLEER. This CDR3 spans 18 amino acids. Study results and limitations: Only a handful of individuals given AZD1222 were seropositive at baseline.

Of note for this clone: Its antigen is undetermined.

J is TRBJ1-5 and V is TRBV4-3, with D unresolved. This clonotype originated in an adult in good health. Sequenced here: peripheral blood, sampled on day 0 of AZD1222 vaccination. CDR3 DNA sequence: TGCGCCAGCAGCCAAGAGAGGGTTCTTAGGACGAGCAATCAGCCCCAGCATTTT. It is translated as CASSQERVLRTSNQPQHF.